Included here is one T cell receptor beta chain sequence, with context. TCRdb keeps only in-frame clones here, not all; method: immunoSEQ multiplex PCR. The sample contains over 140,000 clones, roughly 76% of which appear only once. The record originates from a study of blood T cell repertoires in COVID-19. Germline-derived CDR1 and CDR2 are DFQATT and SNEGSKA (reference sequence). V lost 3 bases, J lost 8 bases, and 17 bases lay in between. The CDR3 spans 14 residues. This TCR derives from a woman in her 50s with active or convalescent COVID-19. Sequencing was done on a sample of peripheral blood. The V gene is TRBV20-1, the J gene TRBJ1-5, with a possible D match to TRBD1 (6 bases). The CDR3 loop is CSASSQGLKEPQHF. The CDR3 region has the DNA TGCAGTGCTAGTAGTCAGGGGCTAAAGGAGCCCCAGCATTTT.